These 21 T cell receptor beta chains share one sample of origin, sequenced in a study of cytomegalovirus exposure and HLA in healthy donors. Primers for the PCR totalled 60 Vbeta and 13 Jbeta. Method: immunoSEQ multiplex PCR; TCRdb's copy keeps in-frame clones and lacks some. Here the sample spans about 50,000 clones, around 80% being singletons. Source material: PBMCs. These receptors all stem from a man aged 25-40 years in good health and CMV-seropositive.

The chain combines TRBV7-6 with TRBJ2-3, with a tentative D call TRBD2 (5 bases). This CDR3 spans 16 amino acids. V shed 1 base and J shed 0 bases, with 11 bases lying between them. Germline CDR1 is SGHVS and CDR2 is FNYEAQ. The CDR3 DNA reads as TGTGCCAGCAGCTTAGTCGGGGTCTTTAGCACAGATACGCAGTATTTT. This sequence encodes CASSLVGVFSTDTQYF.

This clone was detected only a few times. CDR3 residues: CASSPSLGGGNEQFF. Written as DNA, the CDR3 is TGTGCCAGCTCACCATCCCTAGGAGGTGGCAATGAGCAGTTCTTC. This chain links TRBV18 with TRBJ2-1, with a weak D call TRBD2 (5 bases). From germline, CDR1 is KGHSH and CDR2 LQKENI. This CDR3 contains 15 residues. Trimming shortened V by 2 bases and J by 6 bases, and 14 bases separated the two germline ends.

The chain links TRBV4-1 to TRBJ1-5; 8 bases match TRBD1. The CDR3 totals 16 residues. Germline V gives CDR1 MGHRA, CDR2 YSYEKL. The ends lost 2 bases at V and 1 base at J; junction bases unmatched: 4. The CDR3 nucleotides are TGCGCCAGCAGCCAACCCCGACAGGGGAGCAATCAGCCCCAGCATTTT. It encodes CASSQPRQGSNQPQHF.

The chain joins TRBV5-4 to TRBJ1-5; D is possibly TRBD1 (5 bases). Germline CDR1 and CDR2: SGHNT and YYREEE (reference sequence). Trimming shortened V by 2 bases and J by 4 bases, and 7 bases separated the two germline ends. This CDR3 comprises 13 residues. CDR3 in amino acids: CASSLGENQPQHF. In DNA, the CDR3 is TGTGCCAGCAGCTTAGGGGAAAATCAGCCCCAGCATTTT.

The V and J genes are TRBV27 and TRBJ2-7; D possibly corresponds to TRBD2 (6 bases). V shed 5 bases and J shed 1 base, with 9 bases lying between them. CDR3 size: 13 residues. Germline CDR1 reads MNHEY; CDR2 reads SMNVEV (reference sequence). CDR3 amino acids: CASSLGTSYEQYF. The CDR3, as DNA: TGTGCCAGCAGTCTTGGGACTTCCTACGAGCAGTACTTC.

This chain links TRBV7-8 with TRBJ1-4; D is unresolved. V gave up 5 bases and J gave up 4 bases, with 17 bases separating them. The CDR3 has 16 amino acids. Germline CDR1 reads SGHVS; CDR2 reads FQNEAQ. CDR3 nucleotide sequence: TGTGCCAGCAGCCCCAAACAACACGGGGATAATGAAAAACTGTTTTTT. Encoded protein: CASSPKQHGDNEKLFF. The variable domain in full, completed from reference TRBV7-8 and TRBJ1-4, reads GAGVSQSPRYKVAKRGQDVALRCDPISGHVSLFWYQQALGQGPEFLTYFQNEAQLDKSGLPSDRFFAERPEGSVSTLKIQRTQQEDSAVYLCASSPKQHGDNEKLFFGSGTQLSVL.

This rearrangement joins TRBV5-1 to TRBJ2-6, with 10 bases lining up with TRBD2. The J segment lost 0 bases and the V segment lost 1 base, leaving 13 bases of the junction unmatched. The CDR3 spans 21 residues. From germline, CDR1 is SGHRS and CDR2 YFSETQ. The CDR3 sequence: CASSLIPSGGRPSSGANVLTF. In DNA form, the CDR3 reads TGCGCCAGCAGCTTGATACCTAGCGGGGGCCGTCCCAGCTCTGGGGCCAACGTCCTGACTTTC.

The chain combines TRBV14 with TRBJ1-2; D gene ambiguous. The CDR3 covers 13 residues. Trimming stripped 4 bases from V and 8 bases from J, with 14 bases between. Germline loops: CDR1 SGHDN, CDR2 FVKESK. CDR3 protein: CASSRAGVRGYTF. CDR3 coding DNA: TGTGCCAGCAGCCGAGCGGGAGTTAGGGGCTACACCTTC.

J is TRBJ2-6 and V is TRBV9; D is possibly TRBD2 (6 bases). Trimming removed 7 bases from V and 1 base from J, with 12 bases in between. The CDR3 covers 15 residues. Germline assignment: CDR1 SGDLS and CDR2 YYNGEE. The CDR3 is CASWGAGSGANVLTF. Here the CDR3 DNA reads TGTGCCAGCTGGGGAGCGGGTTCTGGGGCCAACGTCCTGACTTTC.

The V call is TRBV9, the J call TRBJ1-3; D unclear. V was cut by 5 bases and J by 5 bases, with 8 bases left in between. This CDR3 has 12 residues. Germline V gene lookup returns CDR1 SGDLS and CDR2 YYNGEE. DNA of the CDR3: TGTGCCAGCAGAGATGAGAGAAACACCATATATTTT. Translation: CASRDERNTIYF.

The chain recombines TRBV5-1 with TRBJ1-1; possibly TRBD1 for D (5 bases). Trimming cost V 3 bases and J 0 bases, with 15 bases left between them. Per the germline V gene, CDR1 is SGHRS and CDR2 is YFSETQ. This CDR3 comprises 16 residues. The CDR3 loop reads CASSSDSTLMNTEAFF. DNA of the CDR3: TGCGCCAGCAGCTCCGACAGCACCCTCATGAACACTGAAGCTTTCTTT.

This chain links TRBV13 with TRBJ1-2, with 9 bases matching TRBD1. Germline V lookup: CDR1 PRHDT, CDR2 FYEKMQ (reference sequence). This CDR3 comprises 14 residues. V dropped 4 bases and J dropped 7; count of bases not matched to a gene: 7. The CDR3, as DNA: TGTGCCAGCAGCTCGGACAGGGGACGTGGTGGCTACACCTTC. Protein: CASSSDRGRGGYTF.

The sample holds a few counts of this clone. The V and J genes are TRBV10-3 and TRBJ2-3; tentative D call: TRBD2 (6 bases). The ends were cut back, 2 bases at V and 0 bases at J, with 9 bases in the middle. Germline V gene lookup returns CDR1 ENHRY and CDR2 SYGVKD. The length of the CDR3 is 15 residues. The CDR3 sequence: CAISERGMSTDTQYF. As DNA, the CDR3 is TGTGCCATCAGTGAGCGGGGGATGAGCACAGATACGCAGTATTTT.

The chain employs TRBV5-1 and TRBJ2-1; possible D gene TRBD1, 6 bases. Per the germline V gene, CDR1 is SGHRS and CDR2 is YFSETQ. The CDR3 consists of 14 residues. V lost 4 bases and J lost 8, with 16 bases in between. The CDR3 protein is CASSPQTDRHEQFF. DNA of the CDR3: TGCGCCAGCAGCCCCCAGACGGACAGACATGAGCAGTTCTTC. Variable domain in full (rest from reference TRBV5-1 and TRBJ2-1): KAGVTQTPRYLIKTRGQQVTLSCSPISGHRSVSWYQQTPGQGLQFLFEYFSETQRNKGNFPGRFSGRQFSNSRSEMNVSTLELGDSALYLCASSPQTDRHEQFFGPGTRLTVL.

The chain uses TRBV5-4 and TRBJ2-7; 9 nucleotides align to TRBD1. The CDR3 contains 16 residues. Germline CDR1 is SGHNT and CDR2 is YYREEE (reference sequence). J was trimmed by 3 bases and V by 3 bases; bases with no gene match: 10. The CDR3: CASSSDQDRGNYEQYF. The DNA of the CDR3 is TGTGCCAGCAGCTCGGACCAGGACAGGGGAAACTACGAGCAGTACTTC.

This rearrangement joins TRBV5-4 to TRBJ2-5, with 9 bases aligning to TRBD1. The J call could be wrong; TRBJ2-7 is a better fit for the DNA end. Looked up from germline, CDR1 is SGHNT and CDR2 is YYREEE (reference sequence). The CDR3 is made up of 15 amino acids. As DNA, the CDR3 is TGTGCCAGCAGCTTGATAGGGACAGGGAGTAACGAGCAGTACTTC. Translated: CASSLIGTGSNEQYF.

This clone has only a few counts. The J gene is TRBJ1-6, the V gene TRBV25-1; D not certain. V lost 3 bases to trimming and J lost 15 bases, with 6 bases between them. Germline V gene sequence: CDR1 MGHDK, CDR2 SYGVNS. The CDR3 has 10 amino acids. In DNA form, the CDR3 reads TGTGCCAGCAGTGATCGGGTCCTCCACTTT. This translates into CASSDRVLHF.

This chain connects TRBV9 to TRBJ2-7, with unresolved D. V was shortened by 0 bases and J by 4 bases, with 8 bases between the two germline ends. The germline V gene encodes CDR1 SGDLS and CDR2 YYNGEE. The CDR3 extends over 13 amino acids. CDR3 residues: CASSVGLNYEQYF. The DNA for the CDR3 is TGTGCCAGCAGCGTAGGACTTAATTACGAGCAGTACTTC.

CDR3 in amino acids: CASSLLDIQYF. In nucleotides, the CDR3 is TGTGCCAGCAGCTTACTAGACATTCAGTACTTC. The J gene is TRBJ2-4, the V gene TRBV11-2; D unresolved. With 2 bases removed from V and 8 bases from J, the gap between germline ends came to 4 bases. The CDR3 spans 11 residues. Germline CDR1 is SGHAT and CDR2 is FQNNGV.

With regard to this clone: An end of the junction differs from the germline gene, which may be a read error. V gene TRBV9 combines with J gene TRBJ2-5; D remains ambiguous. Germline loops: CDR1 SGDLS, CDR2 YYNGEE. The CDR3 covers 12 residues. Here the CDR3 DNA reads TGTGCCAGCAGCGTAGAAGGTTTACTACAACACTTC. This encodes CASSVEGLLQHF.

The V and J genes are TRBV6-5 and TRBJ2-7, with a weak D call TRBD1 (6 bases). This CDR3 comprises 15 residues. With 0 bases removed from V and 3 bases from J, the gap between germline ends came to 12 bases. Germline CDR1 reads MNHEY; CDR2 reads SVGAGI. The CDR3 reads CASSYSMLGGYEQYF. The CDR3 DNA sequence: TGTGCCAGCAGTTACTCGATGTTAGGGGGCTACGAGCAGTACTTC.